This T cell receptor beta chain was retrieved from a study of T cell repertoires in cytomegalovirus infection. Study background: Public TCR beta signatures indicated both CMV infection and matching HLA type.

The germline V gene has CDR1 SGHVS and CDR2 FQNEAQ. This CDR3 is built from 15 residues. Trimming at V came to 3 bases and at J to 4 bases, leaving 7 bases not matched to a gene. TCRdb itself ran the reads through MiXCR, one entry per CDR3 protein. The sample has approximately 590,000 distinct CDR3 sequences, over 35% seen once. Note on this clonotype: The antigen remains unidentified.

General study points: Public TCR beta family frequency separated CMV-and-HLA carriers, including in an independent cohort.

The source is a human donor in good health (CMV status not recorded). Some clones in this sample may be carry-over from other donors' samples. The sample was cultured PBMCs, taken from culture after CMV antigen stimulation. The chain links TRBV7-8 to TRBJ1-2; TRBD1 matches at 8 bases. CDR3 in amino acids: CASSFGWTGSYGYTF. CDR3 coding DNA: TGTGCCAGCAGCTTTGGTTGGACAGGGAGCTATGGCTACACCTTC.